This T cell receptor (beta chain) stems from a study of T-cell reconstitution after alpha-beta-depleted transplantation in children. Study results and caveats: Two months or so post-transplant, alpha-beta T cells reportedly derived from several hundred expanded graft clones. At the one-year point after transplant, T-cell counts and TCRbeta diversity were found to come mostly from T cells that had been newly produced. Recipient T cells and thymic progenitors that survived gave rise to the high TCRbeta diversity observed at day 60 in some patients.

This clonotype was counted many times. Its specificity is unknown. The V end was cut by 4 bases, the J end by 2 bases, with 12 bases between. Germline V gene data show CDR1 as SGHTA and CDR2 as FQGNSA. The CDR3 is 15 residues long. Preparation of the TCRbeta library involved a method that used unique molecular identifiers. TCRdb called the PCR reads again in MiXCR, with one record for every CDR3 protein. The profile shows under 300,000 distinct CDR3 sequences, approximately 10% of them singletons. The V and J genes are TRBV7-2 and TRBJ2-1, with a weak D call TRBD1 (5 bases). This clonotype was sampled from a male patient between 2 and 10 years old who had a stem cell transplant for chronic granulomatous disease, so the T cells may come from the graft donor. Sequences were derived from peripheral blood, sampled 180 days after TCRalphabeta/CD19-depleted stem cell transplant. CDR3 sequence: CASSSGKGPYNEQFF. The CDR3 nucleotides read TGTGCCAGCAGCTCTGGAAAGGGGCCCTACAATGAGCAGTTCTTC.